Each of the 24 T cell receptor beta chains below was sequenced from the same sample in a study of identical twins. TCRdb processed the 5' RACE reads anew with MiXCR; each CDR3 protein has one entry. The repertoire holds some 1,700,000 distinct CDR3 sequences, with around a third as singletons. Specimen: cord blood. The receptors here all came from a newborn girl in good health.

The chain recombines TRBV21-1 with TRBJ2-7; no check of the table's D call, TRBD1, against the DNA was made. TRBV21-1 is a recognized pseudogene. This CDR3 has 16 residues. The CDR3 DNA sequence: TGTGCCAGCAGCAAAGGGACAGGCGAAAGATCCTACGAGCAGTACTTC. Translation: CASSKGTGERSYEQYF.

In nucleotides, the CDR3 is TGTGCCAGCAGCCTTATAGGGGACTCTGGAAACACCATATATTTT. Its protein product is CASSLIGDSGNTIYF. The J gene is TRBJ1-3, the V gene TRBV3-1; possibly TRBD1 for D (5 bases). V lost 4 bases to trimming and J lost 0 bases, with 10 bases between them. Looked up from germline, CDR1 is LGHDT and CDR2 is YNNKEL (reference sequence). This CDR3 is 15 amino acids long.

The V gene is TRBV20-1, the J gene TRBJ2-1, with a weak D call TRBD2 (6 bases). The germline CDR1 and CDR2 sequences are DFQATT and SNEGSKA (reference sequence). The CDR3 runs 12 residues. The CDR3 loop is CRPGGALETQFF. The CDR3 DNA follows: TGCCGACCCGGGGGTGCACTAGAGACCCAGTTCTTC.

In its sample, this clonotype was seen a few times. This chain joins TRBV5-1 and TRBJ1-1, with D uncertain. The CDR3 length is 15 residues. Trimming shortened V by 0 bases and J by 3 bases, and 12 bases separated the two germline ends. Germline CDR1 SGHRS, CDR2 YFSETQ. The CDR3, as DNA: TGCGCCAGCAGCTTGGTTAGCGGAGGGTACACTGAAGCTTTCTTT. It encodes CASSLVSGGYTEAFF. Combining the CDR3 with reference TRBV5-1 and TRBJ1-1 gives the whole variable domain KAGVTQTPRYLIKTRGQQVTLSCSPISGHRSVSWYQQTPGQGLQFLFEYFSETQRNKGNFPGRFSGRQFSNSRSEMNVSTLELGDSALYLCASSLVSGGYTEAFFGQGTRLTVV.

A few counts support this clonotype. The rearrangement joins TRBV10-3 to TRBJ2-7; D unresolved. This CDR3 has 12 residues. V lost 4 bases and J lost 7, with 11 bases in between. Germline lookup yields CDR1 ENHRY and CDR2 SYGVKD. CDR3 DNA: TGTGCCATCAGTGGTAGGATGGGTGAGCAGTACTTC. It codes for CAISGRMGEQYF.

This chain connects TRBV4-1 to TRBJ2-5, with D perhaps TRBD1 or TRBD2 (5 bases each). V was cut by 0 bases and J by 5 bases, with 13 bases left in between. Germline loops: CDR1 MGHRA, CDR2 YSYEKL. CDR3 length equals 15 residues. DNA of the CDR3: TGCGCCAGCAGCCAAGACGGCGGGTGGGGGGAGACCCAGTACTTC. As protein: CASSQDGGWGETQYF.

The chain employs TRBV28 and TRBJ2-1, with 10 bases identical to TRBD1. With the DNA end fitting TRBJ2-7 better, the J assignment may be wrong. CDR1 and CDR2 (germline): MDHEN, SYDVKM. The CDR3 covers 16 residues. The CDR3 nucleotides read TGTGCCAGCAGTTTATCGGGACAGGGGCTTTACAATGAGCAGTACTTC. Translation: CASSLSGQGLYNEQYF.

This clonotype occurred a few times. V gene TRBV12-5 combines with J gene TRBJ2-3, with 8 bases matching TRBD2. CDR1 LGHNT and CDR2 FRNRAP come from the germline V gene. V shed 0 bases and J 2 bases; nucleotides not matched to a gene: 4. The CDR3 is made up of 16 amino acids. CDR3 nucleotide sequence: TGTGCTAGTGGTTTGGTACGGGGGGGGATCACAGATACGCAGTATTTT. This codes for CASGLVRGGITDTQYF.

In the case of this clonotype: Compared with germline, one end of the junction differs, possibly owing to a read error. CDR3 bases: TGTGCCAGCAGCGTAGGCGGGAGCTCCTACGATGAGCAGTTCTTC. It translates to CASSVGGSSYDEQFF. This chain uses TRBV9 with TRBJ2-1; TRBD2 agrees at 7 bases. CDR3 length: 15 amino acids. Germline CDR1 is SGDLS and CDR2 is YYNGEE.

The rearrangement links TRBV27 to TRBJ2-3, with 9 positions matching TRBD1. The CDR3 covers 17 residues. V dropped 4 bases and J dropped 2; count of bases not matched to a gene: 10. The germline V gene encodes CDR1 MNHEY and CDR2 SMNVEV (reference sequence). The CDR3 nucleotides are TGTGCCAGCAGTTCCGACAGGGGGTGGGGTCTCACAGATACGCAGTATTTT. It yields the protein CASSSDRGWGLTDTQYF.

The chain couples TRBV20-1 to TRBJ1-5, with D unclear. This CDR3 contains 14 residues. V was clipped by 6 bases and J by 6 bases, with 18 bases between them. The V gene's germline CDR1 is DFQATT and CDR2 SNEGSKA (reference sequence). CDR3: CSAVPYRVGQPQHF. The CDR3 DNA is TGCAGTGCCGTCCCTTATAGAGTCGGTCAGCCCCAGCATTTT.

CDR3 region: CAISGHLNTEAFF. The CDR3 DNA follows: TGTGCCATCAGTGGACACTTGAACACTGAAGCTTTCTTT. This sequence joins TRBV10-3 and TRBJ1-1; no clear D. The length of the CDR3 is 13 residues. Germline V CDR1 and CDR2: ENHRY, SYGVKD. Trimming shortened V by 4 bases and J by 0 bases, and 6 bases separated the two germline ends.

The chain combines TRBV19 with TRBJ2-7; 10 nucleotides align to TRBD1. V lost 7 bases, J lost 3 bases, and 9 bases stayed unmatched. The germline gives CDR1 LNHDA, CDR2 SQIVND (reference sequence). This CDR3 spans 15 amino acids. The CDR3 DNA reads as TGTGCCAGTAAGCCGGGACAGGGGTTATACTACGAGCAGTACTTC. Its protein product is CASKPGQGLYYEQYF.

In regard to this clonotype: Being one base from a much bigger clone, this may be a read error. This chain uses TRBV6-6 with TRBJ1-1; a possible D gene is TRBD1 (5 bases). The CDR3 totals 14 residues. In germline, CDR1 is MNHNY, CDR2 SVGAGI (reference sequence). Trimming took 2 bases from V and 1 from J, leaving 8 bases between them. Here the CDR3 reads CASSYRGKNTEAFF. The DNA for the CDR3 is TGTGCCAGCAGTTACAGGGGCAAGAACACTGAAGCTTTCTTT.

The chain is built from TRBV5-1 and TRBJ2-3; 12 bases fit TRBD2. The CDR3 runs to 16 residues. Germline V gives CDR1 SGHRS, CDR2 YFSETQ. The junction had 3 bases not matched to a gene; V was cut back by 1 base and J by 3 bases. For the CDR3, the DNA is TGCGCCAGCAGCTTGTGGACTAGCGGGGTGACAGATACGCAGTATTTT. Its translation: CASSLWTSGVTDTQYF.

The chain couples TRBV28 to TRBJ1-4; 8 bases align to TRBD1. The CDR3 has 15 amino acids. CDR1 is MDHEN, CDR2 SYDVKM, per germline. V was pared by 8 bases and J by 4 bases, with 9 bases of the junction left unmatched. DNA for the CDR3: TGTGCCAGCGGGGACTACAGGGGGGATAATGAAAAACTGTTTTTT. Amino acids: CASGDYRGDNEKLFF.

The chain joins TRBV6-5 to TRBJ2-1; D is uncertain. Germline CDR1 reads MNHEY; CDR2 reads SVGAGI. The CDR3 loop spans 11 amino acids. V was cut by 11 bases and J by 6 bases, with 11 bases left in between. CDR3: CAFDRLNEQFF. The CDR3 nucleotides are TGTGCCTTCGATAGGCTCAATGAGCAGTTCTTC.

The CDR3 DNA follows: TGTGCCAGCAGCCATGGACCGCCCTTCCGGAAGACTTATTACTCCTACAATGAGCAGTACTTC. Its translation: CASSHGPPFRKTYYSYNEQYF. The genes are TRBV11-1 and TRBJ2-7, with D hard to call. Between the trimmed V and J ends, which lost 5 bases and 7 bases, there was a span of 39 bases. Germline V gene data show CDR1 as SGHAT and CDR2 as FQDESV (reference sequence). This CDR3 region has 21 residues.

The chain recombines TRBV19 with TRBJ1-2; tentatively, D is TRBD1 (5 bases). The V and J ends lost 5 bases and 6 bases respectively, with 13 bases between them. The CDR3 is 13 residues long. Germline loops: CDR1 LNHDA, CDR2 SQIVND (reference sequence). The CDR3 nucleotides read TGTGCCAGTAGTCGGGGACTGCTTAATGGCTACACCTTC. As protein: CASSRGLLNGYTF.

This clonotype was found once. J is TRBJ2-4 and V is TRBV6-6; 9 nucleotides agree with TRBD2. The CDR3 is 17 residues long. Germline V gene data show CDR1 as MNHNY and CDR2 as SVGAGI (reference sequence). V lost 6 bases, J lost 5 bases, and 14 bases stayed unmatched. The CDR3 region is CASSPRPSGASQNIQYF. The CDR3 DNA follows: TGTGCCAGCAGCCCACGCCCTAGCGGGGCTAGCCAAAACATTCAGTACTTC.

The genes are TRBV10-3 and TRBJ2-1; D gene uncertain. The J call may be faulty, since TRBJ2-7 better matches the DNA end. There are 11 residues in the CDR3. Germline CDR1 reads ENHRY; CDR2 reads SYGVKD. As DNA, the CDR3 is TGTGCCATCAGGGAATACAATGAGCAGTACTTC. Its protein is CAIREYNEQYF.

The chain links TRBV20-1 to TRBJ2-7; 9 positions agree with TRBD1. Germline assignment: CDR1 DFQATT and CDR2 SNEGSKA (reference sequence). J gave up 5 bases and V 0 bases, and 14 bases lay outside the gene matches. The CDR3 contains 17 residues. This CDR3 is CSARDLWEGQGHDEQYF. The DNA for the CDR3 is TGCAGTGCTAGAGATCTCTGGGAGGGACAGGGCCACGACGAGCAGTACTTC.

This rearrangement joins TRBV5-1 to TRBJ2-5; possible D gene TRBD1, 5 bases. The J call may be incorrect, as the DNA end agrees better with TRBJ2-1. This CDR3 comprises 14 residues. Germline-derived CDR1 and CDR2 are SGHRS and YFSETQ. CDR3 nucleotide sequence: TGCGCCAGCAGCTGGGGCGGCTACCAAGAGACCCAGTTCTTC. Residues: CASSWGGYQETQFF.

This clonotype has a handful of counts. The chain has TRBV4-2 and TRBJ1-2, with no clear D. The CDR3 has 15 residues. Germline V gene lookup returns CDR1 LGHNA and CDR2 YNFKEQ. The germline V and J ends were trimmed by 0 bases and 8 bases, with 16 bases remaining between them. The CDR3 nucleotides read TGTGCCAGCAGCCAAGAGATCGCCCGGAGGCGAGGCTACACCTTC. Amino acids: CASSQEIARRRGYTF.